The 5 T cell receptor beta chains listed next were all sequenced from one sample in a study of blood T cell repertoires in COVID-19. The assay was immunoSEQ multiplex PCR, and TCRdb's table has in-frame clones only and misses some. Here the sample spans around 260,000 clones, 83% being singletons. Sequenced: peripheral blood. The receptors come from a man in his sixties who had recovered from COVID-19.

The J gene is TRBJ1-6, the V gene TRBV30; no reliable D call. Trimming shortened V by 3 bases and J by 8 bases, and 11 bases separated the two germline ends. From germline, CDR1 is GTSNPN and CDR2 SVGIG (reference sequence). This CDR3 is 13 amino acids long. CDR3 in DNA: TGTGCCTGGAGCGCCCTCCCGGATTCACCCCTCCACTTT. Translation: CAWSALPDSPLHF. The full variable domain, completed using reference TRBV30 and TRBJ1-6, is SQTIHQWPATLVQPVGSPLSLECTVEGTSNPNLYWYRQAAGRGLQLLFYSVGIGQISSEVPQNLSASRPQDRQFILSSKKLLLSDSGFYLCAWSALPDSPLHFGNGTRLTVT.

This chain connects TRBV9 to TRBJ2-5, with a possible D match to TRBD2 (6 bases). The germline V and J ends were trimmed by 3 bases and 1 base, with 10 bases remaining between them. This CDR3 spans 14 amino acids. The V gene's germline CDR1 is SGDLS and CDR2 YYNGEE. In DNA, the CDR3 is TGTGCCAGCAGCGCCCGGGACTTCCAAGAGACCCAGTACTTC. Protein sequence: CASSARDFQETQYF. Full variable domain (rest looked up from reference TRBV9 and TRBJ2-5): DSGVTQTPKHLITATGQRVTLRCSPRSGDLSVYWYQQSLDQGLQFLIQYYNGEERAKGNILERFSAQQFPDLHSELNLSSLELGDSALYFCASSARDFQETQYFGPGTRLLVL.

The rearrangement joins TRBV28 to TRBJ2-1; D is perhaps TRBD1 (6 bases). Germline CDR1 reads MDHEN; CDR2 reads SYDVKM. This CDR3 has 16 amino acids. Trimming stripped 4 bases from V and 1 base from J, with 14 bases between. The CDR3 sequence is CASSSLGASSYNEQFF. The CDR3 bases are TGTGCCAGCAGTTCGTTGGGGGCCTCTTCCTACAATGAGCAGTTCTTC.

This sequence joins TRBV2 and TRBJ1-4, with D hard to call. This CDR3 region has 13 residues. Germline V lookup: CDR1 SNHLY, CDR2 FYNNEI. The V gene lost 6 bases and the J gene lost 3 bases, with 8 bases spanning the gap. The DNA for the CDR3 is TGTGCCAGCAGGGCCAGATCTAATGAAAAACTGTTTTTT. It specifies CASRARSNEKLFF.

V usage is TRBV9 and J usage is TRBJ2-7; D perhaps matches TRBD1 (5 bases). The V gene lost 2 bases and the J gene lost 4 bases, with 13 bases spanning the gap. The CDR3 sequence is 14 residues long. Per germline, CDR1 SGDLS and CDR2 YYNGEE. The CDR3 protein is CASSVSPGNYEQYF. The CDR3 nucleotides are TGTGCCAGCAGCGTTTCTCCAGGGAATTACGAGCAGTACTTC.